This T cell receptor (beta chain) was found in a study of CD8+ T cells in alopecia areata. Looking at the study overall: Treated patients were dosed with oral tofacitinib, taking 5 to 10 mg twice daily. Study-wide findings and caveats: Clarity of TCR sharing across patients fell short of that in mice, possibly HLA-related. It was observed that many expanded lesional clones persisted in scalp and blood during tofacitinib.

Deletions cut 5 bases from V and 3 bases from J, with 16 bases between. The CDR3 is made up of 15 amino acids. Germline-derived CDR1 and CDR2 are SGHTA and FQGTGA. RNA extraction was followed by reverse transcription into cDNA, which acted as the sequencing template. Sequencing was performed with immunoSEQ multiplex PCR; in TCRdb, only in-frame clones are kept and a portion is missing. The sample holds over 95,000 clones; about 64% are singletons and the top ten take roughly a sixth. In regard to this clone: Its antigen is not known.

Indicated treatment: oral pan-JAK inhibitor, 5-10 mg twice daily. Lesional scalp tissue (obtained by punch biopsy) and peripheral blood were collected from alopecia areata patients. This TCR derives from a human donor with alopecia areata. This chain uses TRBV7-3 with TRBJ1-1; tentative D call: TRBD1 (6 bases). Sequenced here: CD8+ T cells sorted from blood, sampled at week 4, from a patient treated with tofacitinib. In DNA, the CDR3 is TGTGCCAGCAGCCCTTCAGGGGTATTCGACACTGAAGCTTTCTTT. Its protein is CASSPSGVFDTEAFF.